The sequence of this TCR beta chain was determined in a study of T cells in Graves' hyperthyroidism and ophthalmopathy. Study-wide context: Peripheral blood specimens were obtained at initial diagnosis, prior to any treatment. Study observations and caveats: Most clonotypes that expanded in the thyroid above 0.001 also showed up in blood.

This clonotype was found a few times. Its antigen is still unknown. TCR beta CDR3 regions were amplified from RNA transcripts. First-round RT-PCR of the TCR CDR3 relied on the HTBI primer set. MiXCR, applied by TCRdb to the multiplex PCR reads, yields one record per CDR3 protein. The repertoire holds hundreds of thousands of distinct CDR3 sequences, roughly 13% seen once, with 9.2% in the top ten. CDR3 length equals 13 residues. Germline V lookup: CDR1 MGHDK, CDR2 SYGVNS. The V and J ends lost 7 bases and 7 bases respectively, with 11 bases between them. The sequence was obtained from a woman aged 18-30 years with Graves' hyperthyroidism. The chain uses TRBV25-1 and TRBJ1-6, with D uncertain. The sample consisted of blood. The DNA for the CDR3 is TGTGCCAGCAACTCGTTCGGGAATTCACCCCTCCACTTT. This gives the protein CASNSFGNSPLHF.